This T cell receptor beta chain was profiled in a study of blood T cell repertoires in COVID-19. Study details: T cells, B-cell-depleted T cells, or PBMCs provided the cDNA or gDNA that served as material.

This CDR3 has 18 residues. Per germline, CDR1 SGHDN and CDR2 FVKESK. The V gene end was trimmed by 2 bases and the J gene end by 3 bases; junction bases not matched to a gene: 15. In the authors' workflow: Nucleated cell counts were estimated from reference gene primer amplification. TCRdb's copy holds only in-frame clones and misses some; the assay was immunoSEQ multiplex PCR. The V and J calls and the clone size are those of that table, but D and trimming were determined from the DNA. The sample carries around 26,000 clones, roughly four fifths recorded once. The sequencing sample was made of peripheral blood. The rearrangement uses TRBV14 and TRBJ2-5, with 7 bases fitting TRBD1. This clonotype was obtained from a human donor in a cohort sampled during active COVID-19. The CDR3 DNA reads TGTGCCAGCAGCCAAAAAAGGACATTCGGGACAGAAAAAGAGACCCAGTACTTC. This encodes CASSQKRTFGTEKETQYF.